Ten or more counts support the clone carrying this T cell receptor (beta chain). What it binds is not known. The junction had 11 bases not matched to a gene; V was cut back by 6 bases and J by 7 bases. Germline-derived CDR1 and CDR2 are DFQATT and SNEGSKA (reference sequence). This CDR3 contains 14 residues. These data are taken from a study of T cells in Graves' hyperthyroidism and ophthalmopathy. Researchers took RNA transcripts and amplified the TCR beta CDR3 regions from them. The primer set for the first-round RT-PCR of the TCR CDR3 was HTBI. MiXCR, applied by TCRdb to the multiplex PCR reads, yields one record per CDR3 protein. Seen here are some 440,000 distinct CDR3 sequences, 15% to 17% observed once, and the top ten hold 13% to 15%. Study observations and caveats: A model of 13 V-J pairs discriminated ophthalmopathy from stable hyperthyroidism. Most thyroid-expanded clonotypes above 0.001 were also found in blood.

Used for diagnoses were clinical symptoms, serum thyroxine and TRAb, thyroid ultrasound and orbital computed tomography. Cells are PBMCs isolated from 10 ml of fresh blood. The clonotype originates from a woman aged 18-29 years with Graves' hyperthyroidism. The sequenced material came from blood. The gene calls are TRBV20-1 and TRBJ2-3, with 9 bases matching TRBD2. The CDR3 reads CSATDLAGVNTQYF. CDR3 bases: TGCAGTGCCACTGACTTAGCGGGAGTAAATACGCAGTATTTT.